Presented here are 23 T cell receptor beta chains from one specimen sequenced in a study of Ad26.COV2.S vaccination and SARS-CoV-2 variants. The table came from immunoSEQ multiplex PCR; TCRdb's copy has only in-frame clones and leaves some out. Among 350,000 to 400,000 clones listed, about 88% were seen once. The treatment is: some 20 received Ad26.COV2.S at low or high dose, single or two shots; roughly five received placebo; per-sample allocation not given. Day 63 following the first vaccine or placebo injection was when the samples were taken. Sample: peripheral blood, taken in a trial of Ad26.COV2.S vaccine versus placebo. Receptors were obtained from a person between 18 and 65 years old who received the Ad26.COV2.S COVID-19 vaccine or a placebo.

The gene calls are TRBV10-2 and TRBJ2-3, with TRBD2 matching over 16 bases. The CDR3 extends over 19 amino acids. After removal of 7 bases from V and 4 bases from J, the junction contained 14 bases not matched to a gene. Germline CDR1 WSHSY, CDR2 SAAADI. CDR3 in amino acids: CASILQGTSGRVDPDTQYF. DNA of the CDR3: TGCGCCAGCATTCTACAGGGGACTAGCGGGAGGGTTGATCCAGATACGCAGTATTTT.

Comment on this clone: At the DNA level, this CDR3 is encoded by other sequences in the same sample as well. The chain has TRBV28 and TRBJ1-2; D is ambiguous. The CDR3 has 13 residues. Germline V gives CDR1 MDHEN, CDR2 SYDVKM. V lost 3 bases and J lost 3, with 8 bases in between. The CDR3 nucleotides are TGTGCCAGCAGTTTGGGGTGGGACTATGGCTACACCTTC. The encoded protein is CASSLGWDYGYTF.

The chain couples TRBV10-3 to TRBJ1-2, with 7 bases fitting TRBD1. The germline V gene has CDR1 ENHRY and CDR2 SYGVKD. The CDR3 runs 15 residues. The trim removed 3 bases at V and 8 bases at J, leaving 12 bases unmatched. CDR3 sequence: CAISDHGKGAGGYTF. The CDR3 bases are TGTGCCATCAGTGACCACGGGAAGGGGGCGGGAGGCTACACCTTC.

This sequence joins TRBV5-4 and TRBJ1-2; D call uncertain. CDR1 and CDR2 (germline): SGHNT, YYREEE (reference sequence). The CDR3 consists of 13 residues. V was shortened by 0 bases and J by 6 bases, with 9 bases between the two germline ends. In DNA, the CDR3 is TGTGCCAGCAGCTTGGCTGGAGGCGATGGCTACACCTTC. The encoded protein is CASSLAGGDGYTF.

The chain's CDR3 is CASSLAGGREQYF. The CDR3 DNA reads as TGTGCCAGCAGCTTGGCCGGAGGTCGGGAGCAGTACTTC. This rearrangement joins TRBV5-4 to TRBJ2-7; maybe TRBD2 (5 bases). The V end lost 0 bases, the J end lost 7 bases, and 11 bases lay between the germline ends. Germline V gives CDR1 SGHNT, CDR2 YYREEE (reference sequence). CDR3 size: 13 residues. The full variable domain, in which reference TRBV5-4 and TRBJ2-7 provide the parts outside the CDR3, is ETGVTQSPTHLIKTRGQQVTLRCSSQSGHNTVSWYQQALGQGPQFIFQYYREEENGRGNFPPRFSGLQFPNYSSELNVNALELDDSALYLCASSLAGGREQYFGPGTRLTVT.

The chain joins TRBV7-2 to TRBJ2-1; D perhaps matches TRBD1 (5 bases). V lost 3 bases and J lost 11, with 20 bases in between. This CDR3 has 15 amino acids. CDR1 SGHTA and CDR2 FQGNSA come from the germline V gene. CDR3 sequence (DNA): TGTGCCAGCAGCTTCGACAGAAGGTCCCCCGGAAAGCAGTTCTTC. It codes for CASSFDRRSPGKQFF.

This clone was picked up one time. The chain has TRBV28 and TRBJ2-1, with D unresolved. Germline CDR1 reads MDHEN; CDR2 reads SYDVKM. V was pared by 5 bases and J by 0 bases, with 14 bases between. The CDR3 runs to 16 residues. CDR3 bases: TGTGCCAGCAGTCCGCCTCGACGGAGCTCCTACAATGAGCAGTTCTTC. Protein sequence: CASSPPRRSSYNEQFF. The full variable domain, with the rest looked up from reference TRBV28 and TRBJ2-1, is DVKVTQSSRYLVKRTGEKVFLECVQDMDHENMFWYRQDPGLGLRLIYFSYDVKMKEKGDIPEGYSVSREKKERFSLILESASTNQTSMYLCASSPPRRSSYNEQFFGPGTRLTVL.

The chain carries TRBV28 and TRBJ1-4; the D is unclear. Germline values: CDR1 MDHEN, CDR2 SYDVKM. Trimming removed 5 bases at V and 5 bases at J, with 21 bases between. The CDR3 is made up of 17 amino acids. CDR3 coding DNA: TGTGCCAGCAGTCCCCCTCGCGAGTTTGCCCGCAATGAAAAACTGTTTTTT. Protein sequence: CASSPPREFARNEKLFF.

This chain uses TRBV27 with TRBJ2-1; TRBD2 matches at 13 bases. J was trimmed by 10 bases and V by 4 bases; bases with no gene match: 10. This CDR3 is 16 amino acids long. Per germline, CDR1 MNHEY and CDR2 SMNVEV (reference sequence). CDR3 protein: CASSSGLAGHGWEQFF. CDR3 in DNA: TGTGCCAGCAGTTCGGGACTAGCGGGACACGGGTGGGAGCAGTTCTTC.

CDR3 nucleotide sequence: TGTGCCAGCAGCTCCCAAAGAACCACTAGCGGGAGTGACAATGAGCAGTTCTTC. Protein sequence: CASSSQRTTSGSDNEQFF. The chain is built from TRBV7-9 and TRBJ2-1, with 11 bases fitting TRBD2. The junction had 13 bases not matched to a gene; V was cut back by 4 bases and J by 5 bases. The length of the CDR3 is 18 residues. Germline V gene data show CDR1 as SEHNR and CDR2 as FQNEAQ (reference sequence).

In DNA form, the CDR3 reads TGTGCCAGCGAACAGGGGCCCTCTCAACTGTTTTTT. As protein: CASEQGPSQLFF. The chain uses TRBV28 and TRBJ1-4; TRBD1 matches at 7 bases. There are 12 residues in the CDR3. The V gene's germline CDR1 is MDHEN and CDR2 SYDVKM. The ends lost 8 bases at V and 12 bases at J; junction bases unmatched: 9.

CDR3 protein: CASSHSFRVSQGNIQYF. For the CDR3, the DNA is TGTGCCAGCAGCCATAGTTTCAGGGTGAGTCAGGGAAACATTCAGTACTTC. The chain is built from TRBV3-1 (or the pseudogene TRBV3-2) and TRBJ2-4; D is possibly TRBD1 (5 bases). The CDR3 length is 17 residues. Trimming removed 3 bases from V and 6 bases from J, with 21 bases in between. Germline values: CDR1 LGHDT, CDR2 YNNKEL (reference sequence).

The rearrangement links TRBV30 to TRBJ1-6; D is perhaps TRBD1 (6 bases). From germline, CDR1 is GTSNPN and CDR2 SVGIG (reference sequence). V gave up 4 bases and J gave up 2 bases, with 18 bases separating them. The CDR3 is 17 amino acids. The CDR3 DNA is TGTGCCTGGACCCCACGGCAGGGGAGCCCCTATAATTCACCCCTCCACTTT. This encodes CAWTPRQGSPYNSPLHF.

The V and J genes are TRBV2 and TRBJ1-4; D call uncertain. Per the germline V gene, CDR1 is SNHLY and CDR2 is FYNNEI. This CDR3 contains 15 residues. Deletions cut 1 base from V and 4 bases from J, with 10 bases between. In nucleotides, the CDR3 is TGTGCCAGCAGTGAAGAAATCGCAGTTAATGAAAAACTGTTTTTT. As protein: CASSEEIAVNEKLFF.

The chain links TRBV28 to TRBJ2-1; 8 bases are a match to TRBD1. The germline V gene encodes CDR1 MDHEN and CDR2 SYDVKM. There are 15 residues in the CDR3. Trimming took 4 bases from V and 10 from J; bases not matched to a gene: 12. CDR3: CASSSPGTGPKEQFF. Here the CDR3 DNA reads TGTGCCAGCAGTTCCCCCGGGACAGGTCCGAAGGAGCAGTTCTTC.

The V call is TRBV18, the J call TRBJ2-1, with TRBD1 matching over 8 bases. Germline V gives CDR1 KGHSH, CDR2 LQKENI. This CDR3 contains 16 residues. The ends lost 3 bases at V and 6 bases at J; junction bases unmatched: 10. CDR3 amino acids: CASSPSDRGITNEQFF. The CDR3 DNA sequence: TGTGCCAGCTCACCCTCCGACAGGGGAATCACCAATGAGCAGTTCTTC. Full variable domain (missing parts from reference TRBV18 and TRBJ2-1): NAGVMQNPRHLVRRRGQEARLRCSPMKGHSHVYWYRQLPEEGLKFMVYLQKENIIDESGMPKERFSAEFPKEGPSILRIQQVVRGDSAAYFCASSPSDRGITNEQFFGPGTRLTVL.

A word on this clone: This CDR3 is also generated by other DNA sequences in the sample. The rearrangement links TRBV28 to TRBJ1-5; D unresolved. Germline-derived CDR1 and CDR2 are MDHEN and SYDVKM. The CDR3 has 11 residues. Trimming removed 2 bases at V and 9 bases at J, with 5 bases between. CDR3 sequence (DNA): TGTGCCAGCAGTTTAGGAGGGCCCCAGCATTTT. Its protein is CASSLGGPQHF. The full variable domain, its missing parts supplied by reference TRBV28 and TRBJ1-5, is DVKVTQSSRYLVKRTGEKVFLECVQDMDHENMFWYRQDPGLGLRLIYFSYDVKMKEKGDIPEGYSVSREKKERFSLILESASTNQTSMYLCASSLGGPQHFGDGTRLSIL.

This clone was detected only once. The chain has TRBV20-1 and TRBJ2-5; 10 bases match TRBD2. This CDR3 comprises 16 residues. V shed 3 bases and J 6 bases; nucleotides not matched to a gene: 13. Germline V lookup: CDR1 DFQATT, CDR2 SNEGSKA (reference sequence). CDR3 DNA sequence: TGCAGTGCTAGTATCCAAGCTAGCGGGAGTTTACAGACCCAGTACTTC. Translation gives CSASIQASGSLQTQYF.

The rearrangement links TRBV5-6 to TRBJ2-5; maybe TRBD2 (6 bases). V was pared by 5 bases and J by 9 bases, with 20 bases between. Per the germline V gene, CDR1 is SGHDT and CDR2 is YYEEEE. CDR3 length: 14 residues. CDR3 DNA: TGTGCCAGCAGGGGTGTGGGGACTCCTGTCGCCCAGTACTTC. This codes for CASRGVGTPVAQYF.

This clone has a single count. The chain has TRBV28 and TRBJ2-7, with D possibly matching TRBD2 (5 bases). Trimming took 7 bases from V and 5 from J, leaving 18 bases between them. The germline V gene encodes CDR1 MDHEN and CDR2 SYDVKM. The CDR3 is 14 amino acids. The CDR3 DNA is TGTGCCAGCAATCGAGGACTCCCGCCCCACGAGCAGTACTTC. It yields the protein CASNRGLPPHEQYF.

The chain carries TRBV24-1 and TRBJ2-3; D gene ambiguous. V lost 10 bases and J 2 bases, leaving 6 bases between the germline ends. There are 11 residues in the CDR3. The germline V gene encodes CDR1 KGHDR and CDR2 SFDVKD. CDR3 region: CATSLTDTQYF. In DNA, the CDR3 is TGTGCCACGAGTCTCACAGATACGCAGTATTTT.

In its sample, this clone was seen once. At one end, the junction sequence differs from germline, possibly due to a read error. This rearrangement joins TRBV7-2 to TRBJ2-7; no definite D call. The CDR3 has 13 amino acids. The germline CDR1 and CDR2 sequences are SGHTA and FQGNSA. The CDR3 coding sequence is TGTGCCAGCAGCCGTGACGGCGAATACGTGCAGTACTTC. It yields the protein CASSRDGEYVQYF.

The CDR3, as DNA: TGTGCCAGCAGCATGCCGGGACAACGAAACACTGAAGCTTTCTTT. This encodes CASSMPGQRNTEAFF. The J gene is TRBJ1-1, the V gene TRBV7-9; tentative D call: TRBD1 (6 bases). V shed 5 bases and J shed 2 bases, with 15 bases lying between them. Germline loops: CDR1 SEHNR, CDR2 FQNEAQ (reference sequence). The CDR3 consists of 15 residues.